These 3 T cell receptor beta chains were sequenced from one sample in a study of T-cell memory formation after mild COVID-19. TCRdb independently ran MiXCR on the 5' RACE reads; one entry per CDR3 protein. Here the sample spans around 510,000 distinct CDR3 sequences, about a fifth being singletons. The sample was PBMCs or a T cell subset sorted from them (not recorded which). Receptor source: an adult woman who had mild COVID-19 (a few samples of this study predate the infection). Cell type and time point are not known.

The J gene is TRBJ1-5, the V gene TRBV12-3 or TRBV12-4, with 11 bases that match TRBD1. The CDR3 has 15 residues. Trimming removed 3 bases from V and 4 bases from J; junction bases left unmatched: 2. CDR3 in amino acids: CASSFWDRGNQPQHF. The DNA of the CDR3 is TGTGCCAGCAGTTTCTGGGACAGGGGGAATCAGCCCCAGCATTTT.

Ten or more counts support this clonotype. The chain links TRBV7-6 to TRBJ2-5, with D possibly being TRBD1 or TRBD2 (5 bases each). With 5 bases removed from V and 5 bases from J, the gap between germline ends came to 12 bases. This CDR3 region has 13 residues. The germline CDR1 and CDR2 sequences are SGHVS and FNYEAQ. This chain's CDR3 is CASSQDWGETQYF. DNA of the CDR3: TGTGCCAGCAGCCAGGACTGGGGGGAGACCCAGTACTTC.

This clonotype was counted between two and nine times. V usage is TRBV5-5 and J usage is TRBJ2-5, with TRBD1 matching 9 bases. The CDR3 extends over 15 amino acids. Germline lookup yields CDR1 SGHKS and CDR2 YYEKEE (reference sequence). V was clipped by 4 bases and J by 5 bases; unmatched bases: 9. The CDR3 protein is CASSPGQGKRETQYF. The CDR3 DNA reads TGTGCCAGCAGCCCCGGACAGGGGAAGAGGGAGACCCAGTACTTC.